This T cell receptor beta chain was captured by sequencing in a study of TIL therapy for anti-PD-1-resistant metastatic lung cancer. The CDR3 covers 12 residues. V shed 1 base and J shed 7 bases, with 5 bases lying between them. Germline loops: CDR1 MGHRA, CDR2 YSYEKL. Time point reported: pre-treatment sample, taken before nivolumab and TIL therapy. This was the immunoSEQ v3 assay. Measured with immunoSEQ multiplex PCR; TCRdb has only the in-frame clones, and not every one. The sample lists tens of thousands of clones; around 80% were seen once. The clonotype comes from a woman aged 30 to 85 with non-small cell lung cancer. This chain links TRBV4-1 with TRBJ1-5; D gene ambiguous. Source: blood, taken at baseline. The DNA for the CDR3 is TGCGCCAGCAGCCAAGCAAGACAGCCCCAGCATTTT. It translates to CASSQARQPQHF.